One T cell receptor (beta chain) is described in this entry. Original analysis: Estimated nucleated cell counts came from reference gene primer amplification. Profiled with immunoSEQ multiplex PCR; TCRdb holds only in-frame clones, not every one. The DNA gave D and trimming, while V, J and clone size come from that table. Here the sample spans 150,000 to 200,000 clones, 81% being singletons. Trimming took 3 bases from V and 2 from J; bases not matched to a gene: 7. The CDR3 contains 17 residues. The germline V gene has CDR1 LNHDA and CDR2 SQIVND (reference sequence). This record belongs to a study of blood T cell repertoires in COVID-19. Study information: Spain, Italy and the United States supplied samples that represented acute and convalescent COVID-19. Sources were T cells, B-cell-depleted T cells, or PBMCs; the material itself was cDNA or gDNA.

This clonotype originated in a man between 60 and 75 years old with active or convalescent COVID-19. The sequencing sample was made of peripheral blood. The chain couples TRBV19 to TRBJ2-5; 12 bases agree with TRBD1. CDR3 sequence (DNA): TGTGCCAGTAGTATGGGGACAGGGGGCGCAGGGCAAGAGACCCAGTACTTC. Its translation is CASSMGTGGAGQETQYF.